This T cell receptor (beta chain) was observed in a study of cytomegalovirus exposure and HLA in healthy donors. Study information: There were around 100 million unique TCR beta sequences, drawn from approximately 180 million T cells, in an earlier analysis.

The PCR ran on 60 Vbeta and 13 Jbeta primers. This table comes from immunoSEQ multiplex PCR, and its TCRdb copy is limited to in-frame clones, with some not included. The sample includes fewer than 95,000 clones, roughly 72% of them seen just once. The CDR3 sequence is 17 residues long. Germline V gene data show CDR1 as LGHNT and CDR2 as FRNRAP. The V segment lost 2 bases and the J segment 7 bases; nucleotides outside the gene matches: 14. The genes are TRBV12-5 and TRBJ2-1; TRBD2 matches 7 bases. The sequence came from a young man in good health and CMV-seronegative. The source material was PBMCs. The CDR3 here is CASGLMAGDLSGNEQFF. The CDR3 DNA is TGTGCTAGTGGTTTGATGGCGGGGGACCTCTCGGGGAATGAGCAGTTCTTC.